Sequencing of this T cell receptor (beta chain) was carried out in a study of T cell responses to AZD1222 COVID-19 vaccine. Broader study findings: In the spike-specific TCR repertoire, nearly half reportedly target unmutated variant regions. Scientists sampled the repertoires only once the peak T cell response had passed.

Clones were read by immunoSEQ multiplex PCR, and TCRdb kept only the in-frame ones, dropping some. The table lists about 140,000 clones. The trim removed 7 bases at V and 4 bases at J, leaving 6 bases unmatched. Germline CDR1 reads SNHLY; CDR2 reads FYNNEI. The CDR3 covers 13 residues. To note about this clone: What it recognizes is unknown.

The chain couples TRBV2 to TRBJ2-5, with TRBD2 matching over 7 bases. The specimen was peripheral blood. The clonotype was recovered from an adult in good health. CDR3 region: CASTTSAGETQYF. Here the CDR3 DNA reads TGTGCCAGCACAACTAGCGCCGGAGAGACCCAGTACTTC.